This is a list of T cell receptor beta chains from one sample in a study of monozygotic twins with inflammatory bowel disease. TCRdb re-called the 5' RACE reads; one entry per CDR3 protein, DNA not given. The sample totals a few hundred thousand distinct CDR3 sequences; its top ten clones hold roughly 2.6%. The sample was blood. Receptors were obtained from a human donor with ulcerative colitis or Crohn's disease, or a healthy co-twin of an affected twin (not recorded which). The CDR3 runs from the conserved cysteine through the conserved F or W.

J gene,V gene,CDR3 length,CDR3 protein
TRBJ2-2,TRBV21-1,17,CASSKVPGGHDTGELFF
TRBJ2-7,TRBV6-1,14,CASSVPGTVYEQYF
TRBJ2-7,TRBV5-1,17,CASSLAGLAGNTYEQYF
TRBJ2-7,TRBV19,14,CASTPSTGDYEQYF
TRBJ1-1,TRBV12-3/TRBV12-4,14,CASSLAHRNTEAFF
TRBJ1-5,TRBV5-6,16,CASSLNGAESNQPQHF
TRBJ2-1,TRBV19,14,CATRVGLQGNEQFF
TRBJ1-4,TRBV10-3,14,CAISTQGNGEKLFF
TRBJ2-7,TRBV3-1,16,CASSQDRGTATYEQYF
TRBJ2-5,TRBV4-1,17,CASSPYRQGTNQETQYF
TRBJ1-3,TRBV5-6,15,CASSSGAHSGNTIYF
TRBJ1-6,TRBV6-1,16,CASRPILGTVNSPLHF
TRBJ2-2,TRBV7-3,18,CASSPSASGGGNTGELFF
TRBJ2-7,TRBV3-1,15,CASSRGTTVTYEQYF
TRBJ2-7,TRBV11-2,16,CASSLGGTGTTYEQYF
TRBJ1-2,TRBV29-1,14,CSVEVRPAEYGYTF
TRBJ2-5,TRBV7-2,15,CASSLEFSLGETQYF
TRBJ2-1,TRBV5-1,13,CASSPETGGGQFF
TRBJ1-6,TRBV28,15,CASSFGTGGSSPLHF
TRBJ2-2,TRBV7-3,14,CASSLGLAPGELFF
TRBJ1-4,TRBV7-9,14,CASSAGQGSEKLFF
TRBJ2-5,TRBV5-1,15,CASSPIGSLQETQYF